In this sample, the clone carrying this TCR beta chain turned up a few times. The antigen is unknown. In germline, CDR1 is SGHTA, CDR2 FQGNSA. Between the trimmed V and J ends, which lost 5 bases and 7 bases, there was a span of 11 bases. The CDR3 totals 13 residues. This entry comes from a study of T-cell memory formation after mild COVID-19. In the study overall: TCR clusters were mostly confined to one donor each.

General study points: Pre-infection memory harbored some responding clones, suggesting cross-reactive memory joined. Balance between CD4 and CD8 was seen in clones contracting day 15 to 85, and a CD4+ lean was seen in later expanders.

5'RACE, which relied on constant-segment primers, yielded TCR alpha and TCR beta cDNA libraries carrying sample barcodes and UMIs. MiXCR, run by TCRdb on the 5' RACE reads, gives a single entry per CDR3 protein. The profile covers 280,000 or so distinct CDR3 sequences, with 15% to 20% appearing a single time and about 23% taken by the ten largest. The source is a man aged 18 to 35 who had mild COVID-19 (a few samples of this study predate the infection). Cell type and time point are not known. The rearrangement uses TRBV7-2 and TRBJ2-2, with D unresolved. The sequenced sample was PBMCs or a T cell subset sorted from them (not recorded which). This CDR3 reads CASSPEFGGELFF. Written as DNA, the CDR3 is TGTGCCAGCAGCCCCGAGTTCGGCGGGGAGCTGTTTTTT.